This TCR beta chain was sequenced during a study of CD8 T cells in ankylosing spondylitis. General study results and limits: Earlier studies detected some motif variants in reactive arthritis synovial fluid and blood. Ankylosing spondylitis blood appeared to carry a characteristic TCR beta motif of roughly 8 highly homologous variants. With a CD8+ phenotype, disease-linked clones were relatively rare in peripheral blood. Reportedly, disease-linked clones are significantly enriched in ankylosing spondylitis patients' matched synovial fluid.

As for this clonotype: What it recognizes is unknown.

TCRdb fed the 5' RACE reads into MiXCR, producing one record per CDR3 protein. The repertoire includes about 220,000 distinct CDR3 sequences, 6% to 8% of them detected once, and 13% to 15% sits in the top ten. Trimming shortened V by 3 bases and J by 6 bases, and 14 bases separated the two germline ends. The CDR3 covers 14 residues. CDR1 is PRHDT and CDR2 is FYEKMQ in the germline V gene (reference sequence). Sample: blood, either unsorted or a sorted T cell fraction (not recorded which). The receptor was isolated from a male donor with ankylosing spondylitis. The chain has TRBV13 and TRBJ1-1; D not resolved. CDR3 sequence (DNA): TGTGCCAGCAGCTTGGGAGCGGGGTTTGCTGAAGCTTTCTTT. Protein: CASSLGAGFAEAFF. The full variable domain, completed using reference TRBV13 and TRBJ1-1, is AAGVIQSPRHLIKEKRETATLKCYPIPRHDTVYWYQQGPGQDPQFLISFYEKMQSDKGSIPDRFSAQQFSDYHSELNMSSLELGDSALYFCASSLGAGFAEAFFGQGTRLTVV.